This TCR beta chain appears in the sequencing data of a study of long-term antiretroviral therapy in people with HIV (dated by TCRdb to 2022 to 2024). The study in broad terms: The earliest samples were collected approximately a decade before the 2015 WHO recommendation for immediate ART, a period when ART was typically delayed until CD4 counts fell. No cross-contamination during QIAcube processing was seen in test extractions of a monoclonal T-cell line run alongside around 30 polyclonal samples. From some 28 adults with confirmed HIV infection, the cohort provided 150 to 200 cryopreserved PBMC samples, gathered serially across a mean of around six years (range 1-12). This retrospective serial study examined whether starting ART and sustained HIV suppression were associated with changes in the composition and diversity of the TRB repertoire in peripheral blood. About 35% of the 30 participants with HIV were female.

Participants were included only if at least one PBMC sample before ART initiation and at least two post-ART samples were available. Every participant with HIV received treatment in the United States of America. Before DNA extraction, cryopreserved samples of 1-10 million PBMC were thawed and washed. At the time of the earliest PBMC sample, participants with HIV were aged between 23 and 54 years. PBMC samples were contributed by each participant from 1-4 timepoints before ART initiation and 2-8 timepoints after ART initiation, with a median of 7 samples. Serial HIV viral load, CD4+ T-cell count, ART history and demographic data were obtained for every participant. A Qiagen kit on a QIAcube was used to extract genomic DNA from unsorted PBMC, with samples processed in batches of 12. Broader findings and caveats from the paper: Expanded TRB clones identified before ART initiation dominated the repertoire at all time points, although this dominance fluctuated and declined in many PLHIV after ART. Narrower CDR3 length ranges were observed in HIV repertoires than in controls, and an antigen-experienced repertoire with only a slight naive shift after ART was suggested by the network structure. The samples span the years 2004 to 2017, and the ART regimens used may be less effective than current regimens. Because pre-ART samples had limited cell numbers, unsorted PBMC were profiled rather than sorted CD4+ and CD8+ T cells. Since PBMC availability was limited, sequencing covered only the TCR beta chain, with no alpha chain pairing. ART initiation was associated with a significant increase in TRB diversity, but diversity stayed significantly below transplant donor controls even after long-term ART. Inferences about post-ART repertoire changes were limited because no data were available on ART adherence, viral resistance or therapy changes.

The immunoSEQ hsTCRB v3.0 assay was used at survey level resolution to sequence the TRB variable region. The target sequencing depth for TRB was about 40,000-50,000 T-cell genomes per sample. TRB libraries were pooled and sequenced on an Illumina MiSeq using a v3 150-cycle kit. Per the source publication's procedure: Repertoire analysis ran in R within a reproducible Nextflow workflow covering QC, data transformation and analysis. Custom analyses were implemented in LymphoSeq2, an R package for AIRR-Seq data exploration. A few samples yielding fewer than 5000 total TRB sequences were excluded, leaving 188 analyzed HIV repertoires. Among the 180 to 200 HIV repertoires that were kept, 59 were collected before ART initiation and some 130 were collected after ART initiation. Repertoires were downsampled to 5000 TRB nucleotide sequences, and summary statistics were averaged over 100 downsampling iterations. TRB sequences were retained for analysis only if CDR3 regions of at least seven amino acids were present. A Shannon entropy-derived clonality score and the Gini coefficient were used to measure diversity. Repertoire networks linked the top 5000 CDR3 amino acid sequences whenever two sequences differed by an edit distance of one. GLIPH2 predicted antigen specificity groups and MHC restriction for TRB CDR3 amino acid sequences. Known CMV, EBV, HIV or tissue antigen associations were flagged by matching CDR3 amino acid sequences against VDJdb and McPAS-TCR. Pre-ART, post-ART and control groups were compared with Wilcoxon signed-rank tests and Holm-Bonferroni correction. TCRdb holds this immuneACCESS table with in-frame rearrangements only. Some clones are missing; in checked studies, unresolved V genes explain under half, and the rest has no known cause. The V and J calls and clone size come from that table; D and trimming were worked out from the DNA. The sample profile shows 4,000 to 6,000 clones; 88% of them were found once. Over 5% of the sample is held by the ten biggest clonotypes.

V loses 4 bases of germline sequence and J loses 10 bases, and the interval between the two ends is 23 bases. From the germline V gene, CDR1 is SGHTA and CDR2 is FQGNSA. The CDR3 contains 17 residues, cysteine and phenylalanine counted. Only the CDR3 DNA is retained, 51 bases long and in frame from the first base. This clone was counted between two and nine times. Its antigen is currently not known. No base quality values were provided; no much bigger clone lies one nucleotide off. The sequence joins TRBV7-2 to TRBJ1-6; a tentative D match to TRBD1 spans 6 bases. Specimen: unsorted PBMCs, collected 1.3 years after starting antiretroviral therapy. The sequence was collected from a woman aged 45-59 years with HIV. The DNA is as follows: TGTGCCAGCAGCTCACGTTCCCCTTCGGGGGCTAGGTCACCCCTCCACTTT. This codes for CASSSRSPSGARSPLHF.